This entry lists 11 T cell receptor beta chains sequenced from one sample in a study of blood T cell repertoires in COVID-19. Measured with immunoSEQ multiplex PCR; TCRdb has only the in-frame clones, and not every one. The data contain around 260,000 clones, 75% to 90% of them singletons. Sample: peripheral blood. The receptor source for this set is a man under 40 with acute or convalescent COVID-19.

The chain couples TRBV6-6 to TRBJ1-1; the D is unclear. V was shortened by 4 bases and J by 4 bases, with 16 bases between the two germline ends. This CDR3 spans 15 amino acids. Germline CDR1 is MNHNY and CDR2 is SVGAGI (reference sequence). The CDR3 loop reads CASSSNGGSGTEAFF. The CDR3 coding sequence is TGTGCCAGCAGTTCGAACGGAGGGTCGGGCACTGAAGCTTTCTTT.

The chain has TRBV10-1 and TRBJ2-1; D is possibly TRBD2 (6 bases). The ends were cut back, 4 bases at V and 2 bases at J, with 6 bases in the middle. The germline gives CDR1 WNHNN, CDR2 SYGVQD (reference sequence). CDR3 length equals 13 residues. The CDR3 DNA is TGCGCCAGCAGTGGCGGGACCTACAATGAGCAGTTCTTC. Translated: CASSGGTYNEQFF.

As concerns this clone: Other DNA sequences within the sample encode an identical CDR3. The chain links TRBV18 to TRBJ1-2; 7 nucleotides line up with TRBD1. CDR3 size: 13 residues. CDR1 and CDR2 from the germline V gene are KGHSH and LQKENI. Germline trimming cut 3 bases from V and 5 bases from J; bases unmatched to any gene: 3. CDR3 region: CASSPDREYGYTF. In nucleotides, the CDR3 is TGTGCCAGCTCACCCGACAGGGAATATGGCTACACCTTC.

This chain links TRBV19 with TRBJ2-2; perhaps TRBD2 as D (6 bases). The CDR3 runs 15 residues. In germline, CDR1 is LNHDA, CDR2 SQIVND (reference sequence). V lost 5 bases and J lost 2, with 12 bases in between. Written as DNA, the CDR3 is TGTGCCAGTAGTTCGCTAGCGAAAAACACCGGGGAGCTGTTTTTT. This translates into CASSSLAKNTGELFF.

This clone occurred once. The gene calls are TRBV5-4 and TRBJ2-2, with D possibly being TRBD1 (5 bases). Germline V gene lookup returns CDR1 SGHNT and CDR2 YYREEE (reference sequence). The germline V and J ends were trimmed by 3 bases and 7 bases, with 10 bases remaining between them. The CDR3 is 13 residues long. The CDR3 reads CASSWSGYGELFF. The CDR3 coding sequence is TGTGCCAGCAGCTGGTCAGGGTACGGGGAGCTGTTTTTT.

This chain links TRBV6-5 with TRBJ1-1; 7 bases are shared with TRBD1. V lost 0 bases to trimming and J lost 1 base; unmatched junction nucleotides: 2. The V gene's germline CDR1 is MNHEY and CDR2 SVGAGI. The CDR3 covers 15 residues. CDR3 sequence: CASSYSWTGNTEAFF. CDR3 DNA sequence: TGTGCCAGCAGTTACTCCTGGACAGGGAACACTGAAGCTTTCTTT.

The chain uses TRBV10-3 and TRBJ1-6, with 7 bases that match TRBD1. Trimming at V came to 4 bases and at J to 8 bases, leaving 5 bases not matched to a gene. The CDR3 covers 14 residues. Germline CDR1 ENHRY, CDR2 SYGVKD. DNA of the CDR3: TGTGCCATCAGTGTAGAGGGGGCGGATTCACCCCTCCACTTT. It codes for CAISVEGADSPLHF.

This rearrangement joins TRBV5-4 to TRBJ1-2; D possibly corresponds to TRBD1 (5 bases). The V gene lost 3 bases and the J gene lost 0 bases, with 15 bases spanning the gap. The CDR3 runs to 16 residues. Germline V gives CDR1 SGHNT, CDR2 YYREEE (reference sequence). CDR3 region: CASSSGSDRTNYGYTF. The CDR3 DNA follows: TGTGCCAGCAGCTCCGGAAGTGACAGAACTAACTATGGCTACACCTTC.

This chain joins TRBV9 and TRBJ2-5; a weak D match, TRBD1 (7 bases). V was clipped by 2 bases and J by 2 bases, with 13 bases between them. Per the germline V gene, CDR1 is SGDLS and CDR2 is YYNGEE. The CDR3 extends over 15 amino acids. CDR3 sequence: CASSVAGQPQETQYF. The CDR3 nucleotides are TGTGCCAGCAGCGTGGCGGGACAGCCTCAAGAGACCCAGTACTTC.

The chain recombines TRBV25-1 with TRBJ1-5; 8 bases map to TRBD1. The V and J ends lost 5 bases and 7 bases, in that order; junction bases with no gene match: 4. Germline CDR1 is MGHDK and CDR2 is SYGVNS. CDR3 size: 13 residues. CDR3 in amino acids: CASSQGAGQPQHF. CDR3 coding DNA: TGTGCCAGCAGTCAGGGGGCCGGGCAGCCCCAGCATTTT.

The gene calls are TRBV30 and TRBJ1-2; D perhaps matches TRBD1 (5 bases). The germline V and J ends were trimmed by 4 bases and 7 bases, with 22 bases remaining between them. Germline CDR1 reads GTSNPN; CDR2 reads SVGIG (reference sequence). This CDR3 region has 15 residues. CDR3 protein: CAWTRMGTIGSGYTF. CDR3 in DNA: TGTGCCTGGACCCGAATGGGGACTATTGGGTCTGGCTACACCTTC.